Shown below are 25 T cell receptor beta chains from a single sample sequenced in a study of cytomegalovirus exposure and HLA in healthy donors. The PCR used 60 Vbeta and 13 Jbeta primers. TCRdb keeps only in-frame clones here, not all; method: immunoSEQ multiplex PCR. In the table there are 150,000 to 200,000 clones, 65% to 90% of which are singletons. Sequencing was performed on PBMCs. Receptors were obtained from a man aged 50 to 59 in good health and CMV-seropositive.

The chain links TRBV7-2 to TRBJ2-1, with TRBD2 as a possible D gene (6 bases). The ends were cut back, 2 bases at V and 4 bases at J, with 12 bases in the middle. CDR3 size: 15 residues. CDR1 and CDR2 (germline): SGHTA, FQGNSA. The CDR3 DNA sequence: TGTGCCAGCAGCTTATCGGGGGAGGTATACAATGAGCAGTTCTTC. This codes for CASSLSGEVYNEQFF. Complete variable domain (other parts from reference TRBV7-2 and TRBJ2-1): GAGVSQSPSNKVTEKGKDVELRCDPISGHTALYWYRQSLGQGLEFLIYFQGNSAPDKSGLPSDRFSAERTGGSVSTLTIQRTQQEDSAVYLCASSLSGEVYNEQFFGPGTRLTVL.

This chain links TRBV2 with TRBJ2-3; 10 nucleotides match TRBD2. The length of the CDR3 is 17 residues. The junction had 7 bases not matched to a gene; V was cut back by 2 bases and J by 2 bases. Germline CDR1 is SNHLY and CDR2 is FYNNEI. CDR3 residues: CASSELALAGVTDTQYF. The CDR3 coding sequence is TGTGCCAGCAGTGAACTGGCGCTAGCGGGAGTCACAGATACGCAGTATTTT. Variable domain in full (rest from reference TRBV2 and TRBJ2-3): EPEVTQTPSHQVTQMGQEVILRCVPISNHLYFYWYRQILGQKVEFLVSFYNNEISEKSEIFDDQFSVERPDGSNFTLKIRSTKLEDSAMYFCASSELALAGVTDTQYFGPGTRLTVL.

The chain's CDR3 is CASSQAGTSGRAVHNEQFF. In nucleotides, the CDR3 is TGTGCCAGCAGCCAAGCGGGGACTAGCGGGAGGGCCGTCCACAATGAGCAGTTCTTC. This chain connects TRBV4-2 to TRBJ2-1; 16 nucleotides agree with TRBD2. Germline values: CDR1 LGHNA, CDR2 YNFKEQ. The CDR3 covers 19 residues. V lost 1 base to trimming and J lost 5 bases; unmatched junction nucleotides: 8.

The rearrangement joins TRBV4-1 to TRBJ2-2, with 8 bases identical to TRBD2. The CDR3 spans 15 residues. Germline trimming cut 5 bases from V and 5 bases from J; bases unmatched to any gene: 7. Germline lookup yields CDR1 MGHRA and CDR2 YSYEKL. CDR3 region: CASSESGGGTGELFF. In nucleotides, the CDR3 is TGCGCCAGCAGCGAATCGGGGGGGGGAACCGGGGAGCTGTTTTTT.

The gene calls are TRBV6-5 and TRBJ2-2; D is possibly TRBD1 (5 bases). Trimming shortened V by 5 bases and J by 4 bases, and 11 bases separated the two germline ends. Germline lookup yields CDR1 MNHEY and CDR2 SVGAGI. This CDR3 spans 14 amino acids. The CDR3, as DNA: TGTGCCAGCAGTCTGCAGGGATTCACCGGGGAGCTGTTTTTT. The encoded protein is CASSLQGFTGELFF.

This clone turned up a few times. The V and J genes are TRBV10-2 and TRBJ2-6; D possibly corresponds to TRBD1 (5 bases). This CDR3 comprises 16 residues. The germline V and J ends were trimmed by 8 bases and 4 bases, with 18 bases remaining between them. Germline CDR1 reads WSHSY; CDR2 reads SAAADI. The DNA of the CDR3 is TGCGCCAGCTCTCCTTCAGGGAATCCGGGGGCCAACGTCCTGACTTTC. It translates to CASSPSGNPGANVLTF.

In nucleotides, the CDR3 is TGTGCCAGTAGTATGCTAGCGGGGTTCACAGATACGCAGTATTTT. Its translation: CASSMLAGFTDTQYF. The chain links TRBV19 to TRBJ2-3; 9 positions match TRBD2. Germline-derived CDR1 and CDR2 are LNHDA and SQIVND (reference sequence). The junction had 3 bases not matched to a gene; V was cut back by 3 bases and J by 2 bases. The CDR3 has 15 residues.

Note on this clone: Other DNA sequences within the sample encode an identical CDR3. The chain joins TRBV5-1 to TRBJ1-2; D is unclear. V was clipped by 0 bases and J by 4 bases, with 10 bases between them. The CDR3 spans 14 residues. Germline V gene sequence: CDR1 SGHRS, CDR2 YFSETQ. In DNA, the CDR3 is TGCGCCAGCAGCTTGGACGGAGGATCCTATGGCTACACCTTC. Translation: CASSLDGGSYGYTF.

The chain links TRBV27 to TRBJ2-1, with TRBD2 matching 13 bases. The CDR3 runs 16 residues. Germline V gene sequence: CDR1 MNHEY, CDR2 SMNVEV (reference sequence). The ends lost 2 bases at V and 4 bases at J; junction bases unmatched: 2. The CDR3 DNA reads TGTGCCAGCAGTTTACTGACTAGCGGGAGGTACAATGAGCAGTTCTTC. The encoded protein is CASSLLTSGRYNEQFF.

The rearrangement joins TRBV5-1 to TRBJ2-3; perhaps TRBD1 as D (6 bases). This CDR3 contains 15 residues. Trimming left V 0 bases short and J 4 bases short, with 12 bases between. Per the germline V gene, CDR1 is SGHRS and CDR2 is YFSETQ. CDR3 DNA: TGCGCCAGCAGCTTGGCGGCAGGGGCCCCAGATACGCAGTATTTT. The encoded protein is CASSLAAGAPDTQYF.

The genes are TRBV7-2 and TRBJ1-2; D is unresolved. Per germline, CDR1 SGHTA and CDR2 FQGNSA. With 0 bases removed from V and 7 bases from J, the gap between germline ends came to 15 bases. The CDR3 is 15 residues long. CDR3 sequence: CASSLALPGRSGYTF. In DNA, the CDR3 is TGTGCCAGCAGCTTAGCGTTACCGGGGAGGAGTGGCTACACCTTC.

The table lists this clone with a few counts. The gene calls are TRBV5-5 and TRBJ2-2; D unclear. CDR1 and CDR2 (germline): SGHKS, YYEKEE (reference sequence). Trimming took 1 base from V and 6 from J, leaving 7 bases between them. The CDR3 runs to 13 residues. The CDR3, as DNA: TGTGCCAGCAGCTTGATCTCCCCCGGGGAGCTGTTTTTT. It encodes CASSLISPGELFF.

The chain carries TRBV29-1 and TRBJ1-2; 7 nucleotides agree with TRBD1. Germline loops: CDR1 SQVTM, CDR2 ANQGSEA. Trimming at V came to 6 bases and at J to 3 bases, leaving 1 base not matched to a gene. This CDR3 has 11 residues. The CDR3 loop reads CSVDRDYGYTF. CDR3 DNA: TGCAGCGTCGACAGGGACTATGGCTACACCTTC.

The gene calls are TRBV7-9 and TRBJ2-3; TRBD1 is a possible D gene (6 bases). Germline CDR1 and CDR2: SEHNR and FQNEAQ (reference sequence). The length of the CDR3 is 19 residues. V was cut by 7 bases and J by 2 bases, with 28 bases left in between. The CDR3 DNA reads as TGTGCCAGCACCCCCCGACAGGTCGGGGAGCTTTCCACCACAGATACGCAGTATTTT. Translation gives CASTPRQVGELSTTDTQYF.

The genes are TRBV6-5 and TRBJ2-1; 9 nucleotides line up with TRBD1. CDR1 and CDR2 (germline): MNHEY, SVGAGI. The CDR3 runs to 15 residues. The ends lost 5 bases at V and 7 bases at J; junction bases unmatched: 9. The chain's CDR3 is CASSVIGTGYNEQFF. The CDR3 bases are TGTGCCAGCAGTGTCATCGGGACAGGGTATAATGAGCAGTTCTTC.

This clone was detected only once. This chain connects TRBV4-2 to TRBJ2-2; a possible D gene is TRBD2 (5 bases). Germline V CDR1 and CDR2: LGHNA, YNFKEQ. This CDR3 has 15 amino acids. V lost 4 bases and J 1 base, leaving 10 bases between the germline ends. CDR3 sequence: CASSPSRGNTGELFF. DNA of the CDR3: TGTGCCAGCAGCCCGAGCCGGGGGAACACCGGGGAGCTGTTTTTT.

This clone appeared a single time. The chain is built from TRBV5-6 and TRBJ2-2; 12 positions match TRBD2. Germline V gene data show CDR1 as SGHDT and CDR2 as YYEEEE. V dropped 0 bases and J dropped 2; count of bases not matched to a gene: 5. The CDR3 spans 18 residues. CDR3 sequence: CASSLEPSGGANTGELFF. The CDR3 DNA is TGTGCCAGCAGCTTGGAGCCTAGCGGGGGGGCCAACACCGGGGAGCTGTTTTTT.

J is TRBJ1-1 and V is TRBV11-2; 9 positions match TRBD1. The ends lost 5 bases at V and 3 bases at J; junction bases unmatched: 4. Germline assignment: CDR1 SGHAT and CDR2 FQNNGV. This CDR3 has 14 residues. CDR3 coding DNA: TGTGCCAGCAGCCCGGACAGGGGAGACACTGAAGCTTTCTTT. Its protein product is CASSPDRGDTEAFF. Supplemented by reference TRBV11-2 and TRBJ1-1, the full variable domain reads EAGVAQSPRYKIIEKRQSVAFWCNPISGHATLYWYQQILGQGPKLLIQFQNNGVVDDSQLPKDRFSAERLKGVDSTLKIQPAKLEDSAVYLCASSPDRGDTEAFFGQGTRLTVV.

CDR3 sequence reads: CASSFRTMGTGELFF. The CDR3 nucleotides read TGTGCCAGCAGTTTTAGGACTATGGGCACCGGGGAGCTGTTTTTT. This chain connects TRBV27 to TRBJ2-2; TRBD2 is a possible D gene (6 bases). With 3 bases removed from V and 4 bases from J, the gap between germline ends came to 12 bases. The CDR3 contains 15 residues. Per germline, CDR1 MNHEY and CDR2 SMNVEV (reference sequence).

The chain joins TRBV19 to TRBJ2-7; TRBD2 aligns across 9 bases. This CDR3 has 15 amino acids. V trimming: 5 bases; J trimming: 0 bases; junction bases outside the gene matches: 5. Per the germline V gene, CDR1 is LNHDA and CDR2 is SQIVND (reference sequence). In nucleotides, the CDR3 is TGTGCCAGTAGTTATGCGGGAGGGAGCTCCTACGAGCAGTACTTC. Its protein is CASSYAGGSSYEQYF.

The chain combines TRBV5-1 with TRBJ2-4; TRBD1 matches at 10 bases. V trimming: 5 bases; J trimming: 5 bases; junction bases outside the gene matches: 4. The CDR3 length is 14 residues. Per the germline V gene, CDR1 is SGHRS and CDR2 is YFSETQ. The CDR3 protein is CASSSGQGQNIQYF. CDR3 coding DNA: TGCGCCAGCAGTTCGGGACAGGGGCAAAACATTCAGTACTTC.

The chain combines TRBV7-6 with TRBJ2-5; 13 bases agree with TRBD2. CDR1 SGHVS and CDR2 FNYEAQ come from the germline V gene. V trimming: 6 bases; J trimming: 5 bases; junction bases outside the gene matches: 15. The CDR3 covers 18 residues. Written as DNA, the CDR3 is TGTGCCAGCAGTTCAACTAGCGGGGGGGCTATTGGAAGGGAGACCCAGTACTTC. It translates to CASSSTSGGAIGRETQYF.

The V and J genes are TRBV14 and TRBJ2-3, with TRBD2 identical over 10 bases. CDR1 and CDR2 from the germline V gene are SGHDN and FVKESK. Trimming cost V 5 bases and J 1 base; bases outside gene matches: 3. This CDR3 contains 15 residues. The CDR3, as DNA: TGTGCCAGCAGCGTCGGGACTAGCGGCACAGATACGCAGTATTTT. Translating gives CASSVGTSGTDTQYF.

The chain joins TRBV5-5 to TRBJ1-5; D remains ambiguous. The CDR3 extends over 13 amino acids. The germline V gene encodes CDR1 SGHKS and CDR2 YYEKEE (reference sequence). V lost 3 bases, J lost 5 bases, and 9 bases lay in between. The CDR3 DNA reads TGTGCCAGCAGCTCGGGTCGGGATCAGCCCCAGCATTTT. It encodes CASSSGRDQPQHF.

The V gene is TRBV18, the J gene TRBJ1-1, with TRBD1 matching over 7 bases. Germline assignment: CDR1 KGHSH and CDR2 LQKENI. The CDR3 is 15 residues long. Germline trimming cut 1 base from V and 4 bases from J; bases unmatched to any gene: 6. The CDR3 sequence is CASSPRQQGSTEAFF. For the CDR3, the DNA is TGTGCCAGCTCACCACGCCAACAGGGGAGCACTGAAGCTTTCTTT.